A single sample gave rise to the 15 T cell receptor beta chains below, sequenced in a study of OX40 agonist ivuxolimab in advanced cancers. Profiling relied on immunoSEQ multiplex PCR, and the TCRdb table lists in-frame clones only, not all of them. The repertoire holds 50,000 or so clones, with 65% to 90% as singletons. Specimen: CD4+ or CD8+ T cells sorted from blood, collected in a trial of the OX40 agonist ivuxolimab. These receptors originate from an adult with an advanced solid tumor such as melanoma, head and neck, liver or kidney cancer.

The chain couples TRBV5-6 to TRBJ1-2, with 7 bases fitting TRBD1. Per the germline V gene, CDR1 is SGHDT and CDR2 is YYEEEE. The CDR3 is made up of 14 amino acids. Trimming cost V 2 bases and J 1 base; bases outside gene matches: 2. This chain's CDR3 is CASSFSGGNYGYTF. The CDR3 region has the DNA TGTGCCAGCAGCTTTTCAGGGGGTAACTATGGCTACACCTTC.

This chain's CDR3 is CASSPGQGYYGYTF. As DNA, the CDR3 is TGTGCCAGCAGCCCGGGACAGGGGTACTATGGCTACACCTTC. V and J are TRBV27 and TRBJ1-2; 10 bases map to TRBD1. V dropped 6 bases and J dropped 3; count of bases not matched to a gene: 4. Germline lookup yields CDR1 MNHEY and CDR2 SMNVEV (reference sequence). CDR3 length: 14 residues.

The chain recombines TRBV7-9 with TRBJ2-5; 14 bases are a match to TRBD2. The CDR3 spans 16 residues. V trimming: 4 bases; J trimming: 4 bases; junction bases outside the gene matches: 5. Germline V gives CDR1 SEHNR, CDR2 FQNEAQ (reference sequence). The CDR3 nucleotides read TGTGCCAGCAGCTCAGGGACTAGCGGGAGTAGAGAGACCCAGTACTTC. Protein product: CASSSGTSGSRETQYF.

This clone was seen a few times. The chain couples TRBV28 to TRBJ2-2; possibly TRBD1 or TRBD2 for D (6 bases each). The germline gives CDR1 MDHEN, CDR2 SYDVKM. The CDR3 runs to 15 residues. Trimming stripped 6 bases from V and 6 bases from J, with 17 bases between. The CDR3 coding sequence is TGTGCCAGCAGCCCCCCCGGGGGCCGGGCCGGGGAGCTGTTTTTT. This encodes CASSPPGGRAGELFF.

The chain links TRBV2 to TRBJ1-6; D ambiguous. Germline assignment: CDR1 SNHLY and CDR2 FYNNEI. The CDR3 has 14 amino acids. V was cut by 2 bases and J by 5 bases, with 7 bases left in between. The CDR3 is CASSENTDNSPLHF. The DNA of the CDR3 is TGTGCCAGCAGTGAAAACACAGATAATTCACCCCTCCACTTT.

This sequence joins TRBV6-1 and TRBJ2-7; D gene unclear. Germline loops: CDR1 MNHNS, CDR2 SASEGT. The CDR3 sequence is 12 residues long. Deletions cut 6 bases from V and 0 bases from J, with 6 bases between. CDR3 nucleotides: TGTGCCAGCAGGATCCTCTCCTACGAGCAGTACTTC. Translation gives CASRILSYEQYF.

The chain links TRBV5-6 to TRBJ2-1, with TRBD1 matching over 8 bases. The germline V gene encodes CDR1 SGHDT and CDR2 YYEEEE. With 5 bases clipped from V and 4 bases from J, the junction kept 11 bases outside the gene matches. This CDR3 is built from 16 residues. For the CDR3, the DNA is TGTGCCAGCAGTGATGGACAGGGTGGAAAATACAATGAGCAGTTCTTC. This gives the protein CASSDGQGGKYNEQFF.

This chain joins TRBV30 and TRBJ2-1; the match to TRBD2 covers 9 bases. The CDR3 totals 15 residues. From germline, CDR1 is GTSNPN and CDR2 SVGIG (reference sequence). J was trimmed by 12 bases and V by 4 bases; bases with no gene match: 16. Here the CDR3 reads CAWISMSLAGYRQFF. In DNA form, the CDR3 reads TGTGCCTGGATAAGTATGAGTCTAGCGGGATATCGGCAGTTCTTC.

The sample holds one count of this clone. One end of the junction fails to match germline, which may point to a read error. The chain links TRBV5-1 to TRBJ2-4; TRBD2 matches at 8 bases. Germline CDR1 SGHRS, CDR2 YFSETQ. The CDR3 length is 18 residues. CDR3 DNA sequence: TGCGCCAGCAGATTGGCGGGAGGTTTAGGAAGAGCCAAAAACATTCAGTACTTC. Translation: CASRLAGGLGRAKNIQYF.

Concerning this clone itself: Germline and junction disagree at one end, which may indicate a read error. The chain is built from TRBV9 and TRBJ1-4; no clear D gene. This CDR3 has 14 residues. Germline V CDR1 and CDR2: SGDLS, YYNGEE. This chain's CDR3 is CTSSALSTNEKLFF. CDR3 coding DNA: TGTACCAGCAGCGCCTTATCAACTAATGAAAAACTGTTTTTT.

The genes are TRBV14 and TRBJ2-3; D uncertain. CDR1 and CDR2 from the germline V gene are SGHDN and FVKESK. V dropped 0 bases and J dropped 4 bases, with 5 bases sitting between them. The CDR3 is 13 residues long. The CDR3 sequence: CASSQDLADTQYF. CDR3 DNA sequence: TGTGCCAGCAGCCAAGATCTTGCAGATACGCAGTATTTT.

The J gene is TRBJ2-1, the V gene TRBV11-3; 9 nucleotides align to TRBD2. Germline CDR1 reads SGHNT; CDR2 reads YENEEA. V trimming: 4 bases; J trimming: 9 bases; junction bases outside the gene matches: 16. This CDR3 has 17 residues. Here the CDR3 reads CASSSSKVAGGLGEQFF. CDR3 coding DNA: TGTGCCAGCAGCTCCTCGAAGGTTGCGGGAGGGCTAGGTGAGCAGTTCTTC.

The V and J genes are TRBV29-1 and TRBJ2-7; the match to TRBD2 covers 9 bases. In germline, CDR1 is SQVTM, CDR2 ANQGSEA. The CDR3 totals 13 residues. V dropped 5 bases and J dropped 2; count of bases not matched to a gene: 4. CDR3 in amino acids: CSVLAGPTYEQYF. For the CDR3, the DNA is TGCAGCGTTCTAGCGGGACCCACCTACGAGCAGTACTTC.

This chain connects TRBV7-3 to TRBJ2-1; TRBD2 might be the D (5 bases). CDR1 is SGHTA, CDR2 FQGTGA, per germline. This CDR3 comprises 13 residues. V shed 5 bases and J shed 4 bases, with 9 bases lying between them. For the CDR3, the DNA is TGTGCCAGCAGCATAGACTATTACAATGAGCAGTTCTTC. Translated, it gives CASSIDYYNEQFF.

This chain connects TRBV10-3 to TRBJ2-1; D is unclear. V was trimmed by 0 bases and J by 6 bases, leaving 12 bases between them. Germline-derived CDR1 and CDR2 are ENHRY and SYGVKD. The CDR3 extends over 15 amino acids. The CDR3 protein is CAISESAISGNEQFF. DNA of the CDR3: TGTGCCATCAGTGAGTCCGCAATCAGTGGCAATGAGCAGTTCTTC.